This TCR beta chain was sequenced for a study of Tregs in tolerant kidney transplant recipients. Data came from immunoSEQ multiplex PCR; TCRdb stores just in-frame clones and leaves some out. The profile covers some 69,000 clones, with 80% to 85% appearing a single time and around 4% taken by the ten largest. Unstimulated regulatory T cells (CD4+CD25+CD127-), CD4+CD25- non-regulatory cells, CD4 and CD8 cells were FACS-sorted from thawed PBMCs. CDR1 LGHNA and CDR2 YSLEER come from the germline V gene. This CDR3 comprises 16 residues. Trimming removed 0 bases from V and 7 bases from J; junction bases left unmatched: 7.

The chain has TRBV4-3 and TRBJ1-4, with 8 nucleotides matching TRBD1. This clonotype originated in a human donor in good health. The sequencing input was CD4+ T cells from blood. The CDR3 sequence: CASSQDVAGGSEKLFF. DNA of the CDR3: TGCGCCAGCAGCCAAGATGTGGCAGGGGGCAGTGAAAAACTGTTTTTT.